These 25 T cell receptor beta chains originate from one sample sequenced in a study of vaccination and CD4 T cells after COVID-19. The treatment was: approximately nine-day PBMC culture with coronavirus spike peptide pools or control peptides (ViraFEST assay). Their cognate antigens are unknown. Sequencing of cultured CD4+ T cell DNA used the Oncomine TCR Beta short-read assay. TCRdb processed the PCR reads anew with MiXCR; each CDR3 protein has one entry. This table holds thousands of distinct CDR3 sequences, 73% found once. Input material: CD4+ T cells from blood, cultured in vitro. The receptors shown here come from a human donor who had recovered from COVID-19.

The chain carries TRBV7-9 and TRBJ1-1, with TRBD1 identical over 7 bases. The length of the CDR3 is 16 residues. CDR1 SEHNR and CDR2 FQNEAQ come from the germline V gene (reference sequence). J was trimmed by 1 base and V by 2 bases; bases with no gene match: 7. The CDR3 spells CASSLQTGWSNTEAFF. CDR3 nucleotide sequence: TGTGCCAGCAGCTTACAGACAGGGTGGTCGAACACTGAAGCTTTCTTT.

V gene TRBV6-5 combines with J gene TRBJ1-5, with D possibly TRBD1 on 5 matching bases. Germline CDR1 reads MNHEY; CDR2 reads SVGAGI. The CDR3 is made up of 13 amino acids. The V end lost 4 bases, the J end lost 5 bases, and 9 bases lay between the germline ends. CDR3 in amino acids: CASSFGGDQPQHF. The CDR3, as DNA: TGTGCCAGCAGTTTTGGAGGGGATCAGCCCCAGCATTTT.

J is TRBJ2-3 and V is TRBV7-3; no clear D. Trimming cost V 1 base and J 0 bases, with 5 bases left between them. CDR1 SGHTA and CDR2 FQGTGA come from the germline V gene. The CDR3 totals 14 residues. The CDR3 nucleotides read TGTGCCAGCAGCTTAAGGCCCAGCACAGATACGCAGTATTTT. Translation: CASSLRPSTDTQYF.

This clonotype has more than one count but fewer than ten. This chain joins TRBV7-9 and TRBJ2-2, with D possibly being TRBD1 (5 bases). Germline lookup yields CDR1 SEHNR and CDR2 FQNEAQ (reference sequence). Trimming left V 4 bases short and J 6 bases short, with 18 bases between. CDR3 length: 16 amino acids. CDR3 amino acids: CASSWLGQGSPGELFF. The CDR3 DNA follows: TGTGCCAGCAGCTGGCTGGGGCAGGGTAGCCCCGGGGAGCTGTTTTTT.

V and J are TRBV20-1 and TRBJ1-5; D is possibly TRBD1 (5 bases). V lost 5 bases, J lost 4 bases, and 12 bases lay in between. Germline V lookup: CDR1 DFQATT, CDR2 SNEGSKA (reference sequence). The CDR3 is 13 residues long. The CDR3 coding sequence is TGCAGTGCTGCGAACAAGGGGAATCAGCCCCAGCATTTT. This codes for CSAANKGNQPQHF.

This clonotype occurred once. This sequence joins TRBV5-4 and TRBJ2-7; 7 nucleotides match TRBD2. CDR3 length: 15 amino acids. The ends lost 0 bases at V and 4 bases at J; junction bases unmatched: 7. Germline V gives CDR1 SGHNT, CDR2 YYREEE (reference sequence). The CDR3 region is CASSLGGGEGYEQYF. The CDR3 bases are TGTGCCAGCAGCTTGGGGGGGGGGGAGGGGTACGAGCAGTACTTC.

The V call is TRBV20-1, the J call TRBJ2-2; 7 bases line up with TRBD2. After removal of 6 bases from V and 2 bases from J, the junction contained 9 bases not matched to a gene. This CDR3 is 15 amino acids long. Germline CDR1 DFQATT, CDR2 SNEGSKA (reference sequence). The DNA for the CDR3 is TGCAGTGCAGAGGGCGGGAGTGGAAACACCGGGGAGCTGTTTTTT. Translation gives CSAEGGSGNTGELFF.

The chain couples TRBV20-1 to TRBJ1-1; the D gene is possibly TRBD1 (5 bases). This CDR3 spans 15 amino acids. V was clipped by 0 bases and J by 2 bases, with 13 bases between them. CDR1 DFQATT and CDR2 SNEGSKA come from the germline V gene (reference sequence). The CDR3 coding sequence is TGCAGTGCTAGAGATTTGGTGGGGACTAACACTGAAGCTTTCTTT. Residues: CSARDLVGTNTEAFF.

The gene calls are TRBV30 and TRBJ1-2; no firm D call. Germline V CDR1 and CDR2: GTSNPN, SVGIG (reference sequence). V shed 2 bases and J shed 5 bases, with 9 bases lying between them. The CDR3 is 12 amino acids. The chain's CDR3 is CAWSRRVYGYTF. CDR3 DNA: TGTGCCTGGAGTCGGAGAGTTTATGGCTACACCTTC.

V is TRBV19 and J is TRBJ2-7; perhaps D is TRBD1 or TRBD2 (5 bases each). This CDR3 is built from 15 residues. Deletions cut 7 bases from V and 0 bases from J, with 16 bases between. Germline assignment: CDR1 LNHDA and CDR2 SQIVND (reference sequence). The CDR3 is CASTIGAGTSYEQYF. CDR3 coding DNA: TGTGCCAGTACCATTGGGGCCGGGACCTCCTACGAGCAGTACTTC. The full variable domain, its missing parts supplied by reference TRBV19 and TRBJ2-7, is DGGITQSPKYLFRKEGQNVTLSCEQNLNHDAMYWYRQDPGQGLRLIYYSQIVNDFQKGDIAEGYSVSREKKESFPLTVTSAQKNPTAFYLCASTIGAGTSYEQYFGPGTRLTVT.

In this sample, this clonotype turned up a few times. This rearrangement joins TRBV20-1 to TRBJ1-3; D unresolved. The CDR3 loop spans 15 amino acids. V was cut by 3 bases and J by 0 bases, with 12 bases left in between. The V gene's germline CDR1 is DFQATT and CDR2 SNEGSKA (reference sequence). The CDR3 nucleotides are TGCAGTGCTAGTATGCTGGGGAACTCTGGAAACACCATATATTTT. As protein: CSASMLGNSGNTIYF.

V gene TRBV6-1 combines with J gene TRBJ1-2, with TRBD1 identical over 10 bases. V gave up 5 bases and J gave up 13 bases; unmatched junction bases: 10. This CDR3 is built from 13 residues. Looked up from germline, CDR1 is MNHNS and CDR2 is SASEGT. The CDR3 protein is CASSPTRDRGSTF. The CDR3, as DNA: TGTGCCAGCAGTCCCACCCGGGACAGGGGCAGCACCTTC.

This clonotype came up a few times. The chain joins TRBV21-1 to TRBJ1-1. TRBV21-1 is an annotated pseudogene. This CDR3 contains 15 residues. CDR3 sequence: CASSLPEPKNTEAFF. CDR3 sequence (DNA): TGTGCCAGCAGCCTGCCGGAACCGAAGAACACTGAAGCTTTCTTT.

The V gene is TRBV7-9, the J gene TRBJ2-2; the D is unclear. Germline-derived CDR1 and CDR2 are SEHNR and FQNEAQ (reference sequence). The CDR3 length is 15 residues. Trimming took 1 base from V and 1 from J, leaving 7 bases between them. For the CDR3, the DNA is TGTGCCAGCAGCTTAGATTCAGTGAACACCGGGGAGCTGTTTTTT. Translated, it gives CASSLDSVNTGELFF.

CDR3 sequence (DNA): TGTGCCAGTAGTATTAACAGGGGAGAGACCCAGTACTTC. This sequence encodes CASSINRGETQYF. V and J are TRBV19 and TRBJ2-5, with TRBD1 matching over 7 bases. Losses at the gene ends were 3 bases for V and 4 bases for J; bases not matched to a gene: 2. Germline CDR1 LNHDA, CDR2 SQIVND (reference sequence). This CDR3 comprises 13 residues.

This CDR3 is CATGTGGYTEAFF. The CDR3 nucleotides read TGTGCCACCGGGACAGGGGGCTACACTGAAGCTTTCTTT. The rearrangement links TRBV19 to TRBJ1-1, with 12 bases fitting TRBD1. The CDR3 is made up of 13 amino acids. With 10 bases clipped from V and 3 bases from J, the junction kept 3 bases outside the gene matches. Germline V gene data show CDR1 as LNHDA and CDR2 as SQIVND (reference sequence).

This clonotype was observed once. The genes are TRBV20-1 and TRBJ1-6; 9 bases agree with TRBD1. J gave up 10 bases and V 5 bases, and 12 bases lay outside the gene matches. The CDR3 loop spans 15 amino acids. CDR1 is DFQATT and CDR2 is SNEGSKA in the germline V gene (reference sequence). The CDR3 here is CSAEGLTGGESPLHF. For the CDR3, the DNA is TGCAGTGCTGAGGGCCTTACAGGGGGCGAATCACCCCTCCACTTT.

The CDR3 reads CASIEGQGYTEAFF. Here the CDR3 DNA reads TGTGCCAGCATCGAGGGACAGGGCTACACTGAAGCTTTCTTT. This chain links TRBV12-3 or TRBV12-4 with TRBJ1-1, with 9 nucleotides matching TRBD1. This CDR3 region has 14 residues. After removal of 7 bases from V and 3 bases from J, the junction contained 6 bases not matched to a gene.

This clonotype was picked up a small number of times. This sequence joins TRBV20-1 and TRBJ1-2; D unresolved. Trimming shortened V by 0 bases and J by 6 bases, and 20 bases separated the two germline ends. This CDR3 contains 16 residues. Germline V gene data show CDR1 as DFQATT and CDR2 as SNEGSKA (reference sequence). The CDR3 coding sequence is TGCAGTGCTAGAGATCTCAAGGTGGGGATTCAACATGGCTACACCTTC. Its translation is CSARDLKVGIQHGYTF.

The chain carries TRBV6-1 and TRBJ1-2; 7 nucleotides agree with TRBD1. V dropped 8 bases and J dropped 2; count of bases not matched to a gene: 8. The length of the CDR3 is 14 residues. Germline lookup yields CDR1 MNHNS and CDR2 SASEGT. DNA for the CDR3: TGTGCCAGCCTGACAGGGTGGGGGAACTATGGCTACACCTTC. The encoded protein is CASLTGWGNYGYTF.

V and J are TRBV6-1 and TRBJ2-7; no definite D call. Germline-derived CDR1 and CDR2 are MNHNS and SASEGT. This CDR3 spans 14 amino acids. The V and J ends lost 6 bases and 2 bases respectively, with 14 bases between them. This CDR3 reads CASRGGNLAYEQYF. As DNA, the CDR3 is TGTGCCAGCAGAGGCGGCAATTTAGCCTACGAGCAGTACTTC.

The J gene is TRBJ2-3, the V gene TRBV6-1, with TRBD1 matching over 9 bases. Germline V gene lookup returns CDR1 MNHNS and CDR2 SASEGT. V lost 5 bases, J lost 3 bases, and 12 bases stayed unmatched. CDR3 length: 17 residues. CDR3 loop: CASSTEPGQGNTDTQYF. CDR3 in DNA: TGTGCCAGCAGTACGGAGCCGGGACAGGGTAATACAGATACGCAGTATTTT.

The chain joins TRBV15 to TRBJ1-4, with a possible D match to TRBD1 (6 bases). The CDR3 is made up of 13 amino acids. Germline values: CDR1 LNHNV, CDR2 YYDKDF (reference sequence). The ends were cut back, 3 bases at V and 8 bases at J, with 10 bases in the middle. CDR3 in amino acids: CATSRGQGEKLFF. The CDR3 region has the DNA TGTGCCACCAGCAGGGGACAAGGGGAAAAACTGTTTTTT.

The chain has TRBV19 and TRBJ2-7; TRBD1 matches 7 bases. The CDR3 is made up of 14 amino acids. Looked up from germline, CDR1 is LNHDA and CDR2 is SQIVND (reference sequence). Trimming at V came to 1 base and at J to 7 bases, leaving 7 bases not matched to a gene. In DNA, the CDR3 is TGTGCCAGTAGTATAGGACAGGGAGAGAGGGAGCAGTACTTC. Encoded protein: CASSIGQGEREQYF.

This clonotype was picked up one time. This chain links TRBV30 with TRBJ1-2; D remains ambiguous. V was clipped by 0 bases and J by 7 bases, with 6 bases between them. Germline assignment: CDR1 GTSNPN and CDR2 SVGIG (reference sequence). The CDR3 runs 11 residues. DNA for the CDR3: TGTGCCTGGAGTGTACTTGGTGGCTACACCTTC. Protein sequence: CAWSVLGGYTF.